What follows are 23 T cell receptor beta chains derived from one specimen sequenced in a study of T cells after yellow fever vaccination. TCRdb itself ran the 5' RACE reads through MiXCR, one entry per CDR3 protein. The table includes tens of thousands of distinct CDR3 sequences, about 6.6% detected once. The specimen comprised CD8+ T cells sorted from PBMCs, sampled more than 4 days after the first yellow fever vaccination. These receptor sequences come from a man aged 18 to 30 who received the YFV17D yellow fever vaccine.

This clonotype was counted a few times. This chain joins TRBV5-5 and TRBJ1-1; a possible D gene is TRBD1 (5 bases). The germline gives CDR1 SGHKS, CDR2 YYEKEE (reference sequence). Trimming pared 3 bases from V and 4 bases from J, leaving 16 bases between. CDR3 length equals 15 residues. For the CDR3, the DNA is TGTGCCAGCAGCTCGGGACCCCCGGGGGGCACTGAAGCTTTCTTT. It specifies CASSSGPPGGTEAFF.

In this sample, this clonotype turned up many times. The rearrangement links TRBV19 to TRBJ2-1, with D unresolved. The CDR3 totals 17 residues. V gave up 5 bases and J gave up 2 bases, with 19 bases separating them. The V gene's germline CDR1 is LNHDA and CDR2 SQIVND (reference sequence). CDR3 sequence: CASSDVWVQETYNEQFF. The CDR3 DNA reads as TGTGCCAGTAGTGACGTATGGGTGCAGGAAACCTACAATGAGCAGTTCTTC.

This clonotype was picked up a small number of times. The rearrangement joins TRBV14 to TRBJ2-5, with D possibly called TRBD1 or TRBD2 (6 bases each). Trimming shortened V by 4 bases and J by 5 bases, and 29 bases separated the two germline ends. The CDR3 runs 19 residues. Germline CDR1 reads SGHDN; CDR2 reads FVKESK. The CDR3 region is CASSPTSRGPELPPETQYF. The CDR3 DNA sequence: TGTGCCAGCAGCCCAACCTCCCGGGGGCCCGAACTGCCTCCGGAGACCCAGTACTTC.

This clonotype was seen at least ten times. The CDR3 spells CASSSREGASTDTQYF. The CDR3 region has the DNA TGTGCCAGCAGCTCTAGGGAGGGGGCGAGCACAGATACGCAGTATTTT. J is TRBJ2-3 and V is TRBV7-9; D may correspond to TRBD1 or TRBD2 (7 bases each). The V end lost 4 bases, the J end lost 0 bases, and 14 bases lay between the germline ends. The CDR3 runs to 16 residues. Germline values: CDR1 SEHNR, CDR2 FQNEAQ (reference sequence).

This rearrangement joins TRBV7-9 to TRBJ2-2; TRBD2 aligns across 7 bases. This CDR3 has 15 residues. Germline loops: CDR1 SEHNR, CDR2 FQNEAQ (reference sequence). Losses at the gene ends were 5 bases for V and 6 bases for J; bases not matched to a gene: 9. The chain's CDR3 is CASSPPRAGAGELFF. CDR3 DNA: TGTGCCAGCAGCCCCCCAAGGGCGGGGGCCGGGGAGCTGTTTTTT.

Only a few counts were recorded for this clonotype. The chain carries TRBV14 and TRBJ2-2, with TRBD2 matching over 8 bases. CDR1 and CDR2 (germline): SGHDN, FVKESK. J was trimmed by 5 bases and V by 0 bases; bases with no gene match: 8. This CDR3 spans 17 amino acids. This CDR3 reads CASSQEAAGVATGELFF. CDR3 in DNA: TGTGCCAGCAGCCAAGAGGCAGCGGGGGTTGCGACCGGGGAGCTGTTTTTT.

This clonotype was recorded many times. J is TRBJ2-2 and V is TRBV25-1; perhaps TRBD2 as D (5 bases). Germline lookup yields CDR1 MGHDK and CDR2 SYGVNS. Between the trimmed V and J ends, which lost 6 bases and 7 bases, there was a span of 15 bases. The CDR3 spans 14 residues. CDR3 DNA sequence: TGTGCCAGCAGGACTCCTAGCTCCGTCGGGGAGCTGTTTTTT. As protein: CASRTPSSVGELFF.

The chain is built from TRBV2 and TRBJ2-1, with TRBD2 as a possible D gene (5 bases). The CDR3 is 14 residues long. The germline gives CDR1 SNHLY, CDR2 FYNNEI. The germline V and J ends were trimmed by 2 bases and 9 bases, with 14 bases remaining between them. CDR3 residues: CASSEFNPAGEQFF. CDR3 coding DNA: TGTGCCAGCAGTGAATTTAACCCCGCGGGTGAGCAGTTCTTC.

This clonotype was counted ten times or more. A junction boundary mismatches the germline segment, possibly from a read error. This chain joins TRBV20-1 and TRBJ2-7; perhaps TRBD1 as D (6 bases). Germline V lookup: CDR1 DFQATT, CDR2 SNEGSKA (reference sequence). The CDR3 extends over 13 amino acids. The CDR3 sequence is CSAGDRNSYEQYF. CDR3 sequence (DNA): TGCAGTGCTGGAGACAGGAACTCCTACGAGCAGTACTTC.

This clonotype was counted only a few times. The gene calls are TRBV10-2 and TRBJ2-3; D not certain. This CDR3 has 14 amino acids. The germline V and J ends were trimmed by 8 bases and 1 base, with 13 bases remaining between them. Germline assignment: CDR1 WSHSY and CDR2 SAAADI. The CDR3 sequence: CASGTTLGTDTQYF. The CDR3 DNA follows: TGCGCCAGCGGCACGACCCTCGGCACAGATACGCAGTATTTT.

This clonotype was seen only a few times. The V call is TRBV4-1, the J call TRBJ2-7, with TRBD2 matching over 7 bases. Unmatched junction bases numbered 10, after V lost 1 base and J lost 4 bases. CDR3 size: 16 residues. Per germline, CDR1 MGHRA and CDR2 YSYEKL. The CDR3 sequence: CASSQGGGVLFYEQYF. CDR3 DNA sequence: TGCGCCAGCAGCCAAGGTGGGGGGGTCCTCTTTTACGAGCAGTACTTC.

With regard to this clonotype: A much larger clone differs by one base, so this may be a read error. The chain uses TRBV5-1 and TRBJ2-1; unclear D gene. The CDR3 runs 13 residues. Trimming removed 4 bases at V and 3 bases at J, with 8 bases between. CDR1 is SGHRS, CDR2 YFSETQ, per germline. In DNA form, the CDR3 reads TGCGCCAGCAGCATGGAGAGCTACAATGAGCAGTTCTTC. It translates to CASSMESYNEQFF.

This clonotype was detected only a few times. The CDR3 here is CASSPGKGRPGGTEAFF. In DNA, the CDR3 is TGCGCCAGCAGCCCCGGGAAGGGACGCCCCGGGGGCACTGAAGCTTTCTTT. V and J are TRBV4-3 and TRBJ1-1; a possible D gene is TRBD1 (5 bases). The V gene's germline CDR1 is LGHNA and CDR2 YSLEER. The CDR3 loop spans 17 amino acids. V gave up 4 bases and J gave up 4 bases, with 22 bases separating them.

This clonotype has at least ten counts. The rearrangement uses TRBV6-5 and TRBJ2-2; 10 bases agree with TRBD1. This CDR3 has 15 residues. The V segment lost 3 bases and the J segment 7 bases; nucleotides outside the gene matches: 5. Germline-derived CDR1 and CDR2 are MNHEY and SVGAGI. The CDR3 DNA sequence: TGTGCCAGCAGTTATCGGGACAGGGGTCGCGGGGAGCTGTTTTTT. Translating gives CASSYRDRGRGELFF.

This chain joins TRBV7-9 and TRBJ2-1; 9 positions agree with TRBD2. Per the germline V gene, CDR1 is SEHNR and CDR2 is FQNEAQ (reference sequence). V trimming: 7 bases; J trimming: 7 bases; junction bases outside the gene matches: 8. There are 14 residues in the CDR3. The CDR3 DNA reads TGTGCCAGCAAGGAAGCGGGGGGATTAAATGAGCAGTTCTTC. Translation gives CASKEAGGLNEQFF.

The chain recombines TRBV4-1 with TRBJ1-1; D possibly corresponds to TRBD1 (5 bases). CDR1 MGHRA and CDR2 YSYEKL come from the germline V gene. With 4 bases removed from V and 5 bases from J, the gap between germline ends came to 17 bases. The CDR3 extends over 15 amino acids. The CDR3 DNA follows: TGCGCCAGCAGCCTGGCCGAACGGGGGAGGACTGAAGCTTTCTTT. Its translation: CASSLAERGRTEAFF.

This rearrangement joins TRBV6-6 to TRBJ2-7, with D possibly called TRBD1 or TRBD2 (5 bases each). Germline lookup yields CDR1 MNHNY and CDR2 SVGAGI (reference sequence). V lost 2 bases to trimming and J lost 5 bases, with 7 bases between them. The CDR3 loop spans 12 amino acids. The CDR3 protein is CASSYGGHEQYV. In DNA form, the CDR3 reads TGTGCCAGCAGTTACGGGGGACACGAGCAGTACGTC.

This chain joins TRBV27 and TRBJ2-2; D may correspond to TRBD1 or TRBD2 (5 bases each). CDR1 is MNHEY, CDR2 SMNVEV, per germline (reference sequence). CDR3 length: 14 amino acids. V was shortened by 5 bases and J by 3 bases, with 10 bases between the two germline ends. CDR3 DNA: TGTGCCAGCAGTCCCGGGACCGACACCGGGGAGCTGTTTTTT. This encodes CASSPGTDTGELFF.

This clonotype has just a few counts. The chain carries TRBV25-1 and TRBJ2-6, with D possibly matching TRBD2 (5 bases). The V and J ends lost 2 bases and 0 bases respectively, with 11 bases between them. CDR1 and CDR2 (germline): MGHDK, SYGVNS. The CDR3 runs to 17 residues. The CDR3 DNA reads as TGTGCCAGCAGTGAAGGGGAGAAGAGCTCTGGGGCCAACGTCCTGACTTTC. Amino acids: CASSEGEKSSGANVLTF.

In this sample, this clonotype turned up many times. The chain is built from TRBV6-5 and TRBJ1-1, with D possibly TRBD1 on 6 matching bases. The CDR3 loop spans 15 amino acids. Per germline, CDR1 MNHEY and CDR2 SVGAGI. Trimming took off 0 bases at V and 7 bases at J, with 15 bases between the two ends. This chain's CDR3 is CASSYSLDSSFEAFF. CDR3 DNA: TGTGCCAGCAGTTACTCTTTGGACAGCAGCTTTGAAGCTTTCTTT.

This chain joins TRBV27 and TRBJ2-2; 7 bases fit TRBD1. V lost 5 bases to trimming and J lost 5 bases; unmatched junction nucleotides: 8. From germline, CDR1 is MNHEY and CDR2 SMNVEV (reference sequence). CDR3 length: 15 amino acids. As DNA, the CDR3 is TGTGCCAGCAGTCTGAGGGGGCAAGGAACCGGGGAGCTGTTTTTT. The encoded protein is CASSLRGQGTGELFF.

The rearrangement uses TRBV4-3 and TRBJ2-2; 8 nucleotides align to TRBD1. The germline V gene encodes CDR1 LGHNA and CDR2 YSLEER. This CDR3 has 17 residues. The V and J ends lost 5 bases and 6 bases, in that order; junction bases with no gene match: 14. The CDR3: CASSTRYFQGAPGELFF. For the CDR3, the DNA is TGCGCCAGCAGCACAAGATATTTCCAGGGGGCACCCGGGGAGCTGTTTTTT.

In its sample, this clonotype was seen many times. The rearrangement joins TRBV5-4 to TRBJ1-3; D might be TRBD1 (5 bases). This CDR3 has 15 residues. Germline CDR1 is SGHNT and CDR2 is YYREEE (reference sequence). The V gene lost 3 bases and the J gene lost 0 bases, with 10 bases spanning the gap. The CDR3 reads CASSSTRASGNTIYF. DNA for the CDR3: TGTGCCAGCAGCTCAACCAGGGCCTCTGGAAACACCATATATTTT.